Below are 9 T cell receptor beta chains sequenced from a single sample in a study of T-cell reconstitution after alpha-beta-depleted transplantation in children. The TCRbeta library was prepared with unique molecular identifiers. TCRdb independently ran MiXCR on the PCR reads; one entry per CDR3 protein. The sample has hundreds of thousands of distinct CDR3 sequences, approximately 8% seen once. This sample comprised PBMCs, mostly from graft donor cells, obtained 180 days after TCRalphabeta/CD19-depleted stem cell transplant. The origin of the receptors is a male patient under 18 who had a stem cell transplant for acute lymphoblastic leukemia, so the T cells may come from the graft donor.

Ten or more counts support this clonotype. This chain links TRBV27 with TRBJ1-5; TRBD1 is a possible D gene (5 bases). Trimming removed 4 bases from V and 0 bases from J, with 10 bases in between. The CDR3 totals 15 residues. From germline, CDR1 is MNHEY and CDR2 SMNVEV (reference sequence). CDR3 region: CASSSDSYSNQPQHF. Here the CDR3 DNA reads TGTGCCAGCAGTTCAGACAGTTATAGCAATCAGCCCCAGCATTTT.

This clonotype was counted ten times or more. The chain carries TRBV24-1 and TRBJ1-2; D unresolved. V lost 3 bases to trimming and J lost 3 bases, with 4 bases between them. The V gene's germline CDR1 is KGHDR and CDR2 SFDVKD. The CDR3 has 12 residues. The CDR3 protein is CATSDTYYGYTF. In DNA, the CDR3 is TGTGCCACCAGTGATACCTACTATGGCTACACCTTC.

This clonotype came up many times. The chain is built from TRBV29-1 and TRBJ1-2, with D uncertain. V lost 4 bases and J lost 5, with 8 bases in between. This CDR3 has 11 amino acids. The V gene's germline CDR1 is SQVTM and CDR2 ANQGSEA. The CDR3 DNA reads TGCAGCGTTGGGGCAGTTTATGGCTACACCTTC. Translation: CSVGAVYGYTF.

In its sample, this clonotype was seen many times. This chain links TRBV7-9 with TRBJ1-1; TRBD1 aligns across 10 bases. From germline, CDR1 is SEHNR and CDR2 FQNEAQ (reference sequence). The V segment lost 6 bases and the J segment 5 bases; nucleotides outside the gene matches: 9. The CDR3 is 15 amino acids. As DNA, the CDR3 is TGTGCCAGCAGGATAGGACAGGGGGAGAGGACTGAAGCTTTCTTT. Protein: CASRIGQGERTEAFF.

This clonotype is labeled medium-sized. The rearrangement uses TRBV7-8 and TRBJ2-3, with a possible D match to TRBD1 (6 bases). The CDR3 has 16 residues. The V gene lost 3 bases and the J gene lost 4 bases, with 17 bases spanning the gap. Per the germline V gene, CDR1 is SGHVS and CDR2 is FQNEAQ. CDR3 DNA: TGTGCCAGCAGCTTTGAGGCAGGGGATGAGGCAGATACGCAGTATTTT. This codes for CASSFEAGDEADTQYF.

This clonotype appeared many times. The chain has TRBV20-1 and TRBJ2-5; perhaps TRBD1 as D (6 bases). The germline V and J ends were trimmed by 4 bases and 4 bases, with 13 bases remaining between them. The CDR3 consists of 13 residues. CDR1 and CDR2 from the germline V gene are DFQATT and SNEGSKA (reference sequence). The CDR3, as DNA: TGCAGTGCTATTACAGGGATCGGAGAGACCCAGTACTTC. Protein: CSAITGIGETQYF.

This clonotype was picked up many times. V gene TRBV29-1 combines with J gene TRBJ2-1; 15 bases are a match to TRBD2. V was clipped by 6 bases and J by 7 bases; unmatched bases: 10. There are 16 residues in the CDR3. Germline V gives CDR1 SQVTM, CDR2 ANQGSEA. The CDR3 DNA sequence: TGCAGCGTCCACCGGACTAGCGGGGGGGCGAGGAATGAGCAGTTCTTC. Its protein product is CSVHRTSGGARNEQFF.

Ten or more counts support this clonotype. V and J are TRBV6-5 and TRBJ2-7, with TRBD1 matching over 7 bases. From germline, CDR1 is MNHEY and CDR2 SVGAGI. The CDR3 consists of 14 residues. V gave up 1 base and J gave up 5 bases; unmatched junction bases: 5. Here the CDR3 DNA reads TGTGCCAGCAGTTACTTAAGACAGGGAAACGAGCAGTACTTC. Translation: CASSYLRQGNEQYF.

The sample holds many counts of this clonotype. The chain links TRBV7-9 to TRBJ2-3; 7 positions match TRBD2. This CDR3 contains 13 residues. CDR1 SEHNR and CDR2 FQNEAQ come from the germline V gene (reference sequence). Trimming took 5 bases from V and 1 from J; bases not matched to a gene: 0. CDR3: CASSREGTDTQYF. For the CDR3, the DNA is TGTGCCAGCAGCCGGGAGGGCACAGATACGCAGTATTTT.